One and the same sample provided the 29 T cell receptor beta chains below, sequenced in a study of CD8+CD57+ T cells in acquired aplastic anemia. Researchers used genomic DNA as the template to profile TCR beta VDJ and CDR3. TCRdb re-analysed the reads in MiXCR, keeping a single row per CDR3 protein. The sample includes fewer than 200,000 distinct CDR3 sequences, roughly 50% seen only once; the top ten take around 2%. CD8+CD57+ cell expansion, shown by flow cytometry, had occurred in the patients selected for sequencing. The sequencing sample was made of sorted CD4+, CD8+, or CD8+CD57+ T cells (not recorded which) from PBMCs. The receptors originated from a human donor with aplastic anemia.

The chain is built from TRBV7-6 and TRBJ2-3; 12 bases are shared with TRBD2. V dropped 5 bases and J dropped 3; count of bases not matched to a gene: 3. The CDR3 is 15 amino acids. Germline CDR1 is SGHVS and CDR2 is FNYEAQ. The CDR3 sequence is CASSLTSGRTDTQYF. CDR3 coding DNA: TGTGCCAGCAGCCTGACTAGCGGGAGAACAGATACGCAGTATTTT.

The V call is TRBV25-1, the J call TRBJ2-5; perhaps TRBD2 as D (5 bases). Trimming took off 7 bases at V and 4 bases at J, with 13 bases between the two ends. Germline V lookup: CDR1 MGHDK, CDR2 SYGVNS. This CDR3 comprises 13 residues. The CDR3 sequence is CASTAGGLETQYF. The DNA of the CDR3 is TGTGCCAGCACGGCAGGAGGACTAGAGACCCAGTACTTC. The full variable domain, completed using reference TRBV25-1 and TRBJ2-5, is EADIYQTPRYLVIGTGKKITLECSQTMGHDKMYWYQQDPGMELHLIHYSYGVNSTEKGDLSSESTVSRIRTEHFPLTLESARPSHTSQYLCASTAGGLETQYFGPGTRLLVL.

Comment on this clonotype: A junction boundary mismatches the germline segment, possibly from a read error. The rearrangement joins TRBV10-3 to TRBJ2-1, with D tentatively TRBD2 (5 bases). Per germline, CDR1 ENHRY and CDR2 SYGVKD. CDR3 length: 14 residues. The CDR3 coding sequence is TGTGCCAGCAGTGTGAGCGGCCCTTACAATGAGCAGTTCTTC. Its protein product is CASSVSGPYNEQFF.

This clonotype has at least ten counts. The V call is TRBV6-2 or TRBV6-3, the J call TRBJ1-1; the D is unclear. Per the germline V gene, CDR1 is MNHEY and CDR2 is SVGEGT. The CDR3 contains 12 residues. V was trimmed by 6 bases and J by 2 bases, leaving 7 bases between them. For the CDR3, the DNA is TGTGCCAGCAGCCCCCACAACACTGAAGCTTTCTTT. Its protein product is CASSPHNTEAFF.

This chain links TRBV15 with TRBJ2-1; 7 bases fit TRBD1. Unmatched junction bases numbered 11, after V lost 0 bases and J lost 15 bases. Germline CDR1 LNHNV, CDR2 YYDKDF (reference sequence). This CDR3 comprises 14 residues. The CDR3 DNA follows: TGTGCCACCAGCAGAGATATTACAGGGGCCAATTGGTTCTTC. Residues: CATSRDITGANWFF.

This clonotype was observed many times. The chain has TRBV6-4 and TRBJ1-2; no clear D. CDR1 and CDR2 (germline): MRHNA, SNTAGT. The V end lost 3 bases, the J end lost 7 bases, and 12 bases lay between the germline ends. The CDR3 contains 13 residues. This chain's CDR3 is CASSEEGISGYTF. CDR3 nucleotide sequence: TGTGCCAGCAGTGAGGAGGGAATCAGTGGCTACACCTTC.

The chain joins TRBV25-1 to TRBJ2-1; 9 positions match TRBD2. The germline CDR1 and CDR2 sequences are MGHDK and SYGVNS. This CDR3 is 12 amino acids long. Trimming removed 6 bases from V and 7 bases from J; junction bases left unmatched: 1. CDR3 DNA: TGTGCCAGCAGGACTAGCGGAAATGAGCAGTTCTTC. Its translation is CASRTSGNEQFF.

The V and J genes are TRBV24-1 and TRBJ2-5, with 12 bases lining up with TRBD2. This CDR3 has 17 residues. Germline V lookup: CDR1 KGHDR, CDR2 SFDVKD. With V trimmed by 2 bases and J by 1 base, 4 bases remained unmatched. CDR3 sequence (DNA): TGTGCCACCAGTGATTCAACTAGCGGGGGGACCCAAGAGACCCAGTACTTC. Translating gives CATSDSTSGGTQETQYF.

J is TRBJ1-1 and V is TRBV20-1; TRBD1 is a possible D gene (6 bases). CDR3 length: 16 residues. Germline assignment: CDR1 DFQATT and CDR2 SNEGSKA (reference sequence). Deletions cut 1 base from V and 5 bases from J, with 20 bases between. The CDR3, as DNA: TGCAGTGCTAGAGGGAAGGACAGACTTATCAATACTGAAGCTTTCTTT. Residues: CSARGKDRLINTEAFF.

Ten or more counts support this clonotype. The chain joins TRBV7-7 to TRBJ2-1, with TRBD1 matching over 7 bases. The CDR3 has 15 residues. The V gene's germline CDR1 is SSHAT and CDR2 FNYEAQ (reference sequence). V gave up 3 bases and J gave up 0 bases; unmatched junction bases: 2. CDR3 protein: CASSLGQFSYNEQFF. As DNA, the CDR3 is TGTGCCAGCAGCTTGGGACAGTTCTCCTACAATGAGCAGTTCTTC.

Many counts were recorded for this clonotype. This chain links TRBV5-1 with TRBJ1-2, with D tentatively TRBD1 (5 bases). From germline, CDR1 is SGHRS and CDR2 YFSETQ. Trimming removed 2 bases at V and 6 bases at J, with 11 bases between. The CDR3 has 13 amino acids. DNA for the CDR3: TGCGCCAGCAGCTTCGGGGGGTCCGATGGCTACACCTTC. Translation: CASSFGGSDGYTF.

This chain joins TRBV29-1 and TRBJ2-1; D possibly matches TRBD1 or TRBD2 (5 bases each). This CDR3 is 11 amino acids long. Germline CDR1 and CDR2: SQVTM and ANQGSEA. V was clipped by 4 bases and J by 9 bases, with 10 bases between them. The CDR3 bases are TGCAGCGTTGGAGGGGACCCTGAGCAGTTCTTC. It translates to CSVGGDPEQFF.

The V and J genes are TRBV9 and TRBJ1-2, with no clear D. The germline CDR1 and CDR2 sequences are SGDLS and YYNGEE. This CDR3 is 14 amino acids long. Trimming removed 3 bases from V and 2 bases from J, with 11 bases in between. The CDR3 DNA reads as TGTGCCAGCAGCGCCAGAGTGGGGAACTATGGCTACACCTTC. Amino acid sequence: CASSARVGNYGYTF.

The chain carries TRBV19 and TRBJ1-4; the D is unclear. Trimming removed 11 bases from V and 14 bases from J, with 12 bases in between. Per germline, CDR1 LNHDA and CDR2 SQIVND (reference sequence). CDR3 length: 9 residues. The CDR3, as DNA: TGTGCCGGGGTCAACCACCTGTTTTTT. Protein sequence: CAGVNHLFF.

V is TRBV20-1 and J is TRBJ1-1; D unresolved. Germline V gene data show CDR1 as DFQATT and CDR2 as SNEGSKA (reference sequence). This CDR3 is built from 12 residues. V shed 2 bases and J shed 3 bases, with 7 bases lying between them. CDR3 in DNA: TGCAGTGCTAGAAGGATCCACACTGAAGCTTTCTTT. The encoded protein is CSARRIHTEAFF.

At least ten counts were recorded for this clonotype. The chain couples TRBV7-9 to TRBJ1-1, with 7 bases identical to TRBD1. With 5 bases clipped from V and 4 bases from J, the junction kept 10 bases outside the gene matches. This CDR3 spans 15 amino acids. Per the germline V gene, CDR1 is SEHNR and CDR2 is FQNEAQ (reference sequence). CDR3 in amino acids: CASSARQGIGTEAFF. The CDR3 nucleotides read TGTGCCAGCAGCGCCAGACAGGGCATCGGCACTGAAGCTTTCTTT.

The rearrangement links TRBV5-5 to TRBJ2-7, with D possibly TRBD1 on 6 matching bases. The germline gives CDR1 SGHKS, CDR2 YYEKEE (reference sequence). CDR3 size: 14 residues. The V end lost 3 bases, the J end lost 4 bases, and 14 bases lay between the germline ends. CDR3 amino acids: CASSYRDGTYEQYF. The DNA of the CDR3 is TGTGCCAGCAGCTACAGGGACGGAACTTACGAGCAGTACTTC.

The chain uses TRBV28 and TRBJ2-7; TRBD1 aligns across 8 bases. V trimming: 6 bases; J trimming: 3 bases; junction bases outside the gene matches: 7. Germline V gene data show CDR1 as MDHEN and CDR2 as SYDVKM. The length of the CDR3 is 14 residues. CDR3 protein: CASSLRTGRYEQYF. CDR3 coding DNA: TGTGCCAGCAGCTTGCGGACAGGGCGCTACGAGCAGTACTTC.

As regards this clonotype: With a much larger clone just one base away, this may be a read error. This chain uses TRBV9 with TRBJ1-1; unclear D gene. V was shortened by 0 bases and J by 2 bases, with 11 bases between the two germline ends. The germline V gene encodes CDR1 SGDLS and CDR2 YYNGEE. This CDR3 has 15 amino acids. CDR3 loop: CASSVGGNINTEAFF. Here the CDR3 DNA reads TGTGCCAGCAGCGTAGGAGGGAACATTAACACTGAAGCTTTCTTT.

This rearrangement joins TRBV10-2 to TRBJ1-5, with TRBD1 identical over 8 bases. CDR3 size: 15 residues. The V and J ends lost 2 bases and 6 bases, in that order; junction bases with no gene match: 6. Per the germline V gene, CDR1 is WSHSY and CDR2 is SAAADI. The CDR3 region is CASSERNQGAQPQHF. CDR3 DNA sequence: TGCGCCAGCAGTGAGAGGAACCAGGGGGCTCAGCCCCAGCATTTT.

Of note for this clonotype: A read error may be the cause here, since a much bigger clone is one base away. V usage is TRBV12-3 or TRBV12-4 and J usage is TRBJ1-3; 8 bases line up with TRBD1. V shed 5 bases, J shed 0 bases, and the junction held 15 bases outside the gene matches. The CDR3 totals 19 residues. The CDR3 DNA is TGTGCCAGCAGTCCCCCCCACCCGGACAGGGCCCACTCTGGAAACACCATATATTTT. Protein: CASSPPHPDRAHSGNTIYF.

The gene calls are TRBV7-8 and TRBJ2-7; 9 nucleotides match TRBD2. Germline V CDR1 and CDR2: SGHVS, FQNEAQ. J gave up 5 bases and V 5 bases, and 16 bases lay outside the gene matches. The CDR3 extends over 17 amino acids. CDR3 nucleotides: TGTGCCAGCAGCCTCCCCCTCCCCGGGACTAGCTTCAACGAGCAGTACTTC. This sequence encodes CASSLPLPGTSFNEQYF.

This clonotype occurred a few times. This chain links TRBV7-6 with TRBJ2-7; D is ambiguous. The CDR3 is 12 residues long. Per the germline V gene, CDR1 is SGHVS and CDR2 is FNYEAQ. Trimming left V 3 bases short and J 7 bases short, with 10 bases between. The CDR3 reads CASSFGPWEQYF. The CDR3, as DNA: TGTGCCAGCAGCTTCGGCCCGTGGGAGCAGTACTTC.

J is TRBJ2-7 and V is TRBV6-1; D may be TRBD2 (5 bases). This CDR3 has 12 residues. V lost 7 bases, J lost 2 bases, and 9 bases lay in between. From germline, CDR1 is MNHNS and CDR2 SASEGT. The CDR3 nucleotides are TGTGCCAGCACGGAGGCTCCCTACGAGCAGTACTTC. This gives the protein CASTEAPYEQYF.

J is TRBJ2-1 and V is TRBV24-1; D not certain. V was trimmed by 3 bases and J by 5 bases, leaving 7 bases between them. CDR3 length: 13 residues. Germline V gene data show CDR1 as KGHDR and CDR2 as SFDVKD. CDR3 sequence (DNA): TGTGCCACCAGTGATCCCGGTCACAATGAGCAGTTCTTC. Residues: CATSDPGHNEQFF.

The V gene is TRBV20-1, the J gene TRBJ2-7; TRBD2 matches 13 bases. Germline CDR1 and CDR2: DFQATT and SNEGSKA (reference sequence). The CDR3 is 14 residues long. The trim removed 4 bases at V and 2 bases at J, leaving 2 bases unmatched. The CDR3 coding sequence is TGCAGTGCTACGGGACTAGCGGGGACCTACGAGCAGTACTTC. Its protein product is CSATGLAGTYEQYF.

This rearrangement joins TRBV7-2 to TRBJ2-7; D unclear. Germline V CDR1 and CDR2: SGHTA, FQGNSA. V shed 2 bases and J shed 2 bases, with 7 bases lying between them. The CDR3 loop spans 13 amino acids. The CDR3 here is CASSLNAAYEQYF. In nucleotides, the CDR3 is TGTGCCAGCAGCTTAAACGCCGCCTACGAGCAGTACTTC.

The chain joins TRBV19 to TRBJ1-2, with no clear D. The CDR3 covers 13 residues. The germline V gene has CDR1 LNHDA and CDR2 SQIVND (reference sequence). Trimming stripped 7 bases from V and 5 bases from J, with 14 bases between. CDR3 sequence (DNA): TGTGCCAGTAACCAAGGGTATCAATATGGCTACACCTTC. Residues: CASNQGYQYGYTF.

The chain is built from TRBV29-1 and TRBJ1-2; perhaps TRBD1 as D (5 bases). V was trimmed by 7 bases and J by 4 bases, leaving 13 bases between them. Germline loops: CDR1 SQVTM, CDR2 ANQGSEA. The CDR3 consists of 12 residues. The CDR3 nucleotides are TGCAGCGGCACGGACAAGTTCTATGGCTACACCTTC. This gives the protein CSGTDKFYGYTF.